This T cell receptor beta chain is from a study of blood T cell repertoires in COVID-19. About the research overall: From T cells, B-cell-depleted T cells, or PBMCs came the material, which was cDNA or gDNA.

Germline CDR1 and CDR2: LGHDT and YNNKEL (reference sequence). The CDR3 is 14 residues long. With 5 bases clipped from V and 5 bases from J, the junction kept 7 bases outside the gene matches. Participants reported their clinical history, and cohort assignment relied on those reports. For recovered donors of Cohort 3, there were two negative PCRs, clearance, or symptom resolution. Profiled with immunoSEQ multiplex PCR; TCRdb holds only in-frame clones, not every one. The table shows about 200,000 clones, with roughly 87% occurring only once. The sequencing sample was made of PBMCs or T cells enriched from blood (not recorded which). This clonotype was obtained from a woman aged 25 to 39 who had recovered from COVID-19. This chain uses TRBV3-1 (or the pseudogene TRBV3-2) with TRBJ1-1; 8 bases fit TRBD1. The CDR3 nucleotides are TGTGCCAGCAGCTCCCGGGACAGGCTAACTGAAGCTTTCTTT. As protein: CASSSRDRLTEAFF.